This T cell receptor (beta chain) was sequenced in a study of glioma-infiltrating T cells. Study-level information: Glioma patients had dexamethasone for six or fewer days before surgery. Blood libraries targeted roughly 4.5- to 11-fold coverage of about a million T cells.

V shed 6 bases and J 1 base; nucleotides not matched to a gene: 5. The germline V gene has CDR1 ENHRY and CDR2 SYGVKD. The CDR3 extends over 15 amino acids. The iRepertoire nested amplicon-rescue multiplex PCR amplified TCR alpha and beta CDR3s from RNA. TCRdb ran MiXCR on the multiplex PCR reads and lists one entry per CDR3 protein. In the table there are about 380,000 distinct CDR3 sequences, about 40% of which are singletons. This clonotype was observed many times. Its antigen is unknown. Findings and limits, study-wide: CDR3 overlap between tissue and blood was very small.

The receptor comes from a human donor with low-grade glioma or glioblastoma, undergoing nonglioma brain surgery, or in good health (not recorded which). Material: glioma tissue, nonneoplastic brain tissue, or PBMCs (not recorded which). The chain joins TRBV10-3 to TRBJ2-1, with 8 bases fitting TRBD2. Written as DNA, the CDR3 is TGTGCCATCAGAGCCGGGACTAGTTCCTACAATGAGCAGTTCTTC. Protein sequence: CAIRAGTSSYNEQFF.